This TCR beta chain was sequenced during a study of human T cells and chemical hapten exposure. Study details: Small pooled library volume differences chiefly drove per-sample TCR yield variation.

V was pared by 3 bases and J by 3 bases, with 2 bases of the junction left unmatched. Germline V gives CDR1 SGHNT, CDR2 YENEEA. The CDR3 consists of 14 residues. TCRdb recomputed calls from the RACE reads with MiXCR, one row per CDR3 protein. The sample shows about 140,000 distinct CDR3 sequences, 10% to 15% of them seen only once. The time point denotes: patch test 2, 6 weeks after DPC sensitization. Documented treatment: therapeutic diphenylcyclopropenone sensitization with weekly scalp DPC. This clonotype appeared a few times. The V and J genes are TRBV11-3 and TRBJ2-3; 8 nucleotides align to TRBD2. Sequenced material: whole blood, taken in connection with sensitization to the hapten diphenylcyclopropenone (DPC). This TCR came from a woman in her forties or fifties with alopecia areata. Some clones in this sample may be carry-over from other donors' samples. The CDR3 DNA follows: TGTGCCAGCAGCTTTAGCGGGATGACAGATACGCAGTATTTT. This encodes CASSFSGMTDTQYF.